A selection of T cell receptor beta chains follows, all from one sample in a study of spatial heterogeneity in lung cancer. TCRdb fed the 5' RACE reads into MiXCR, producing one record per CDR3 protein. The sample shows some 4,900 distinct CDR3 sequences, 20% to 30% of them seen only once. This specimen was PBMCs, taken at surgery. Receptor source: a male donor with early-stage non-small cell lung cancer. The CDR3 runs from the conserved cysteine through the conserved F or W. The D gene is left open where the match is weak. Clone size is shown for a subset of rows, as once, few, many or a class of expanded clone.

-,TRBV7-2,-,TRBJ2-3,TGTGCCAGCAGCCAGACAACAGATACGCAGTATTTT,CASSQTTDTQYF
medium-sized,TRBV6-1,-,TRBJ1-2,TGTGCCAGCAGTGAAGCGCTGAATTTCTCACCGGGGTCCAGAGCTAACTATGGCTACACCTTC,CASSEALNFSPGSRANYGYTF
medium-sized,TRBV27,TRBD1,TRBJ1-2,TGTGCCAGCAGTATAACAGGGGCCAACTATGGCTACACCTTC,CASSITGANYGYTF
medium-sized,TRBV29-1,TRBD2,TRBJ2-1,TGCAGCGTTGGGGTTAGCGGGCGGATCACGGGGAATGAGCAGTTCTTC,CSVGVSGRITGNEQFF
-,TRBV29-1,-,TRBJ2-5,TGCAGCGTTGACGGGACTTCGGGCGGGGAGACCCAGTACTTC,CSVDGTSGGETQYF
-,TRBV29-1,TRBD1,TRBJ1-5,TGCAGCGTACAGGGGGCGCAAGGCCAGCCCCAGCATTTT,CSVQGAQGQPQHF
-,TRBV19,-,TRBJ2-4,TGTGCCAGTAGTGGGAGTGAAGAAAACATTCAGTACTTC,CASSGSEENIQYF
few,TRBV20-1,-,TRBJ2-7,TGCAGTGCTAGAAGGGACACGGCCTACGAGCAGTACTTC,CSARRDTAYEQYF
-,TRBV10-2,TRBD2,TRBJ2-7,TGCGCCAGCAGTAGGACTAGCGGGAGGGACGAGCAGTACTTC,CASSRTSGRDEQYF
-,TRBV11-2,-,TRBJ1-3,TGTGCCAGCAGCTTACAAGAGGCGGGCGGCACCATATATTTT,CASSLQEAGGTIYF
medium-sized,TRBV2,-,TRBJ1-2,TGTGCCAGCAGTGACGGCCAGGCCCGGACCGGCTACACCTTC,CASSDGQARTGYTF
medium-sized,TRBV19,-,TRBJ2-1,TGTGCCAGTAGTCTAGGACTGAGGTACAATGAGCAGTTCTTC,CASSLGLRYNEQFF
few,TRBV5-5,-,TRBJ2-7,TGTGCCAGCAGCTTGTTAGCGGAGGCCTACGAGCAGTACTTC,CASSLLAEAYEQYF
medium-sized,TRBV20-1,-,TRBJ2-7,TGCAGTGCTAGTGGCGAATTCGCCTACGAGCAGTACTTC,CSASGEFAYEQYF
-,TRBV28,TRBD2,TRBJ2-1,TGTGCCAGCAGCCAGGGGACTAGCGGGGGGATCAATGAGCAGTTCTTC,CASSQGTSGGINEQFF
-,TRBV7-3,-,TRBJ1-2,TGTGCCAGCAGCTCAAACCAAGGGGTGGACTACACCTTC,CASSSNQGVDYTF
medium-sized,TRBV28,TRBD2,TRBJ2-7,TGTGCCAGCAGTTTATCTGGCGGGAGGGCCTACGAGCAGTACTTC,CASSLSGGRAYEQYF
-,TRBV6-5,TRBD2,TRBJ2-1,TGTGCCAGCAGTTCTCTAGCGGGAGTATGGTTCTTC,CASSSLAGVWFF
medium-sized,TRBV6-5,TRBD2,TRBJ2-5,TGTGCCAGCAGTTCTCCATTACGGGAGGGGTTGGAGACCCAGTACTTC,CASSSPLREGLETQYF
once,TRBV25-1,-,TRBJ1-1,TGTGCCAGTATAGTAGGGACTGAAGCTTTCTTT,CASIVGTEAFF
-,TRBV20-1,TRBD2,TRBJ2-3,TGCAGTGCTCGCTTGCGGGAGGATACAGATACGCAGTATTTT,CSARLREDTDTQYF